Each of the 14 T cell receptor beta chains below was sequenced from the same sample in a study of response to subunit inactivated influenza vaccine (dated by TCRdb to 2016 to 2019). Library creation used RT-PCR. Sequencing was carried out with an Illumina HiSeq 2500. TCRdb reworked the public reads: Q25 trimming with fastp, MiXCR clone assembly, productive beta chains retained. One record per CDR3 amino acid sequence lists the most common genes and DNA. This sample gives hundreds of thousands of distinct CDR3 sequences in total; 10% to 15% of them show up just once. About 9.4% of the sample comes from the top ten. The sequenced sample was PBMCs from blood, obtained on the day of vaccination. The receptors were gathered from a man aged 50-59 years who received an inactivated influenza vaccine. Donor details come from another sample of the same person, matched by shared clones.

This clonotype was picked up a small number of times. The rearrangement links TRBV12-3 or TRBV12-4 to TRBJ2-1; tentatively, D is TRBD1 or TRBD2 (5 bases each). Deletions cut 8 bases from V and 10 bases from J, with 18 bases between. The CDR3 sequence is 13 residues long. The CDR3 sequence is CASGAALDSEQFF. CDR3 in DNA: TGTGCCAGCGGGGCAGCCTTGGACTCGGAGCAGTTCTTC.

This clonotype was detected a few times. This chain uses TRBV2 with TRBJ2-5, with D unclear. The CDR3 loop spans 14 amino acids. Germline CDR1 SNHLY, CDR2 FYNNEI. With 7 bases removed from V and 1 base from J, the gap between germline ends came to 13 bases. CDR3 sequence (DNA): TGTGCCAGCACGACGAGGTGGTTCCAAGAGACCCAGTACTTC. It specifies CASTTRWFQETQYF.

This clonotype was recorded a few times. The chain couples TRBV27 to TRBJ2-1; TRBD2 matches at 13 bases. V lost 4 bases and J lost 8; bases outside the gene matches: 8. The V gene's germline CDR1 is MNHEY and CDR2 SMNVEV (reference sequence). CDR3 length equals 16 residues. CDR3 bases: TGTGCCAGCAGTTGGCGGACTAGCGGGGGTCGGGATGAGCAGTTCTTC. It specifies CASSWRTSGGRDEQFF.

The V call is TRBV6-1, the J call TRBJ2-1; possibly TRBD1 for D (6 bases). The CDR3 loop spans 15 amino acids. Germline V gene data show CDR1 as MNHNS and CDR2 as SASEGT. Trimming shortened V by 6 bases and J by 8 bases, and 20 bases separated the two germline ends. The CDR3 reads CASRDGQKFAHEQFF. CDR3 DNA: TGTGCCAGCAGAGACGGACAGAAATTTGCCCATGAGCAGTTCTTC.

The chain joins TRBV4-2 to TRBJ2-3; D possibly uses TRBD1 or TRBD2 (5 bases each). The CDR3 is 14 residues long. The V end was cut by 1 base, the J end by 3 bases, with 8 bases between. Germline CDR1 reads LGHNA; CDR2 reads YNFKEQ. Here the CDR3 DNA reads TGTGCCAGCAGCCAAGCGTGGGGGACAGATACGCAGTATTTT. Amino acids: CASSQAWGTDTQYF.

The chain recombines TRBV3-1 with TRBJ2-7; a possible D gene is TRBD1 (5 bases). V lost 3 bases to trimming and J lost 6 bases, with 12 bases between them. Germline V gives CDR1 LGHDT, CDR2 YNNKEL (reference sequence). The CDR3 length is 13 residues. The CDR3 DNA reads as TGTGCCAGCAGCCATCAAGGGCAGGGCGAGCAGTACTTC. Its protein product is CASSHQGQGEQYF.

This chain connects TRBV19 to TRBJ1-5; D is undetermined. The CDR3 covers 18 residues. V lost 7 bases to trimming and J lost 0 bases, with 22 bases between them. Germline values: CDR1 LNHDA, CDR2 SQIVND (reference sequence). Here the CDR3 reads CASTKWGLELYSNQPQHF. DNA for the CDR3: TGTGCCAGTACTAAATGGGGTCTCGAGCTTTATAGCAATCAGCCCCAGCATTTT.

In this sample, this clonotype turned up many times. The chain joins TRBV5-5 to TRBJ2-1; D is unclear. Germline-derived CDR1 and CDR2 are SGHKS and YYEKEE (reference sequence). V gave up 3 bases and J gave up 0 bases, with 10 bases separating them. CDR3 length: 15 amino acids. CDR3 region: CASSSGPSSYNEQFF. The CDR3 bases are TGTGCCAGCAGCTCGGGCCCGAGCTCCTACAATGAGCAGTTCTTC.

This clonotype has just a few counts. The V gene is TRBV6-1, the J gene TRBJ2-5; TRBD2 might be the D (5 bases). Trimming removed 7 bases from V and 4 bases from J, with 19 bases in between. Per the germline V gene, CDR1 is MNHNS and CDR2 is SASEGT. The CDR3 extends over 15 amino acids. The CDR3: CASNQSPLAPETQYF. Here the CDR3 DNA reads TGTGCCAGCAACCAGAGTCCATTAGCGCCAGAGACCCAGTACTTC.

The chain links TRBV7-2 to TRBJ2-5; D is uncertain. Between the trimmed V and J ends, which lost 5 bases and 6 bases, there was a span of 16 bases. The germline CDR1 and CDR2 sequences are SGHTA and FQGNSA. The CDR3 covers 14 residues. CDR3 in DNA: TGTGCCAGCAGCGCAACCTCGAAGGGTCAGACCCAGTACTTC. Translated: CASSATSKGQTQYF.

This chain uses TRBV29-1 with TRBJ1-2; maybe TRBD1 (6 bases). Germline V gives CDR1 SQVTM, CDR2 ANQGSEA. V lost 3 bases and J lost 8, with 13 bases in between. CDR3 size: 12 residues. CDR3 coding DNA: TGCAGCGTTGATGTGTGGGGGGCAGGCTACACCTTC. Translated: CSVDVWGAGYTF.

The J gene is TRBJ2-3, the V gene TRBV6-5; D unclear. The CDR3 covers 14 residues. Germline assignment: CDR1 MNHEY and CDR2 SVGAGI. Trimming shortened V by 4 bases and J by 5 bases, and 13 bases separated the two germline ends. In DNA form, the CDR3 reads TGTGCCAGCAGTTTCCCGGCAGGAAGAGATACGCAGTATTTT. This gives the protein CASSFPAGRDTQYF.

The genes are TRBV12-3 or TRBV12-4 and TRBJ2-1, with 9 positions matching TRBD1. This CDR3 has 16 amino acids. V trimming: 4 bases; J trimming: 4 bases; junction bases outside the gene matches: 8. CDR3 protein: CASSSLGTGTYNEQFF. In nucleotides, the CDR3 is TGTGCCAGCAGTTCCCTCGGGACAGGGACTTACAATGAGCAGTTCTTC.

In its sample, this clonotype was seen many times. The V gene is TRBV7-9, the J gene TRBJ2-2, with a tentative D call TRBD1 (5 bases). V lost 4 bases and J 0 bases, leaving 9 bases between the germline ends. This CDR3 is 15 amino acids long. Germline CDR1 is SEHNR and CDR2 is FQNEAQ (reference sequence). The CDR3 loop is CASSWGRANTGELFF. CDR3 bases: TGTGCCAGCAGCTGGGGCAGGGCGAACACCGGGGAGCTGTTTTTT. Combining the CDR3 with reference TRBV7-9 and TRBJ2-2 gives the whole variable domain DTGVSQNPRHKITKRGQNVTFRCDPISEHNRLYWYRQTLGQGPEFLTYFQNEAQLEKSRLLSDRFSAERPKGSFSTLEIQRTEQGDSAMYLCASSWGRANTGELFFGEGSRLTVL.